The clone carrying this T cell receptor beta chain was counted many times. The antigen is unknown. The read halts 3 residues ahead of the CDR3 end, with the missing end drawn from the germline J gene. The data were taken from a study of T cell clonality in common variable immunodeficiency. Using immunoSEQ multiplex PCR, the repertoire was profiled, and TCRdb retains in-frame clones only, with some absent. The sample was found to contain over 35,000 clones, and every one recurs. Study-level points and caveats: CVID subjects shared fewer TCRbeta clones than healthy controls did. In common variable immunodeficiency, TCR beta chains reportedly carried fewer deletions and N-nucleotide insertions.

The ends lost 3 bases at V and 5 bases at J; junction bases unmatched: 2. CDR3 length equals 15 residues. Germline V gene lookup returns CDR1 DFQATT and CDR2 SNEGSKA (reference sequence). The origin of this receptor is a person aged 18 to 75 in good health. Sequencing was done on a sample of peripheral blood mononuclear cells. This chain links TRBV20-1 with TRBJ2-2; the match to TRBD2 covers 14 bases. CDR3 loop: CSARTSGRGTGELFF. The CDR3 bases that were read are TGCAGTGCTAGGACTAGCGGGAGGGGAACCGGGGAG.